The clone carrying this T cell receptor (beta chain) was observed a handful of times. Germline V CDR1 and CDR2: MNHEY, SVGAGI. The CDR3 runs to 15 residues. V dropped 2 bases and J dropped 3; count of bases not matched to a gene: 6. The data were obtained in a study of blood T cell repertoires in COVID-19. In the study overall: Nucleic acid was either cDNA or gDNA, and it came from T cells, B-cell-depleted T cells, or PBMCs.

Source study methods: Cell counts per sample came from amplifying reference gene primers. Profiling relied on immunoSEQ multiplex PCR, and the TCRdb table lists in-frame clones only, not all of them. The DNA was the basis for D and trimming; V, J and clone size are from that table. The repertoire holds about 140,000 clones, with roughly 80% as singletons. This sequence joins TRBV6-5 and TRBJ1-2; 7 bases agree with TRBD1. The sequence was collected from a woman aged 60-70 years with acute or convalescent COVID-19. The source material was peripheral blood. CDR3 DNA: TGTGCCAGCAGTTACCGACAGGGTGGGGACTATGGCTACACCTTC. Its translation: CASSYRQGGDYGYTF.